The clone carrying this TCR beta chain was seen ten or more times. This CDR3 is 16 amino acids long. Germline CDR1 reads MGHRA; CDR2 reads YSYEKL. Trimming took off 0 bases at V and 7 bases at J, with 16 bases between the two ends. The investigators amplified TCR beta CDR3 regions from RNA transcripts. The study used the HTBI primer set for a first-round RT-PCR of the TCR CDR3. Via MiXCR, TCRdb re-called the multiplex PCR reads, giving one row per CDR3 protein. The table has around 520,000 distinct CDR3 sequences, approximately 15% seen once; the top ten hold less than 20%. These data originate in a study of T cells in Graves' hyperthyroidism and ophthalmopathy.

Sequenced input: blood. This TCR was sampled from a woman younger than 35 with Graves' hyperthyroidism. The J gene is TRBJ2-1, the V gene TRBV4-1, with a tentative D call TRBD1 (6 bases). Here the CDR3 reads CASSQEARVRGNEQFF. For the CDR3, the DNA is TGCGCCAGCAGCCAAGAGGCCCGCGTTAGGGGGAATGAGCAGTTCTTC.